Sequencing of this T cell receptor (beta chain) was carried out in a study of shared clonotypes between healthy human individuals. The germline gives CDR1 SGHNT, CDR2 YYREEE (reference sequence). This CDR3 has 13 residues. The V gene lost 1 base and the J gene lost 3 bases, with 8 bases spanning the gap. For this clone: Its antigen is unidentified.

It was CD45RO-negative cells, positively selected for CCR7, that made up naive CD8 cells, with terminally differentiated effector memory CD45RA+ cells excluded. Study-wide findings and caveats: Naive CD4 clonotype sharing across several donors was 4% to 5.5%. Naive subsets tended to show greater estimated richness than memory subsets.

It was at deep level that the assay was run. TCRdb's copy holds only in-frame clones and misses some; the assay was immunoSEQ multiplex PCR. The sample lists 2 million to 2.5 million clones; approximately 95% were seen once. Sequencing was done on a sample of naive CD8+ T cells sorted from blood. This sequence joins TRBV5-4 and TRBJ2-7; D remains unclear. This sequence was found in a man aged 18 to 30 in good health. CDR3 sequence (DNA): TGTGCCAGCAGCTTGCAAGTGGGCTACGAGCAGTACTTC. Protein: CASSLQVGYEQYF.